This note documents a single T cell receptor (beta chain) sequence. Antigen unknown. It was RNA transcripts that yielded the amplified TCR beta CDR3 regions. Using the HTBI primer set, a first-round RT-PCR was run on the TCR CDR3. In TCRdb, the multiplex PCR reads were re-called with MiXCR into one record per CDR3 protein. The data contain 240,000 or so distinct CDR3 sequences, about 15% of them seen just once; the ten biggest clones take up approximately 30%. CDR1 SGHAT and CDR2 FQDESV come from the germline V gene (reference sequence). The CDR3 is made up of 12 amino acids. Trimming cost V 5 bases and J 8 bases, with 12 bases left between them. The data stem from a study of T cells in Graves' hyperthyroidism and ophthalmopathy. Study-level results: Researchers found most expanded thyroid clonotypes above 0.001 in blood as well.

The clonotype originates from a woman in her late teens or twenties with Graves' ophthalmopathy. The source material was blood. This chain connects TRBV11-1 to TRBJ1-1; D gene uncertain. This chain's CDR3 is CASSPPDLEAFF. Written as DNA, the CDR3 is TGTGCCAGCAGCCCACCCGACTTGGAAGCTTTCTTT.